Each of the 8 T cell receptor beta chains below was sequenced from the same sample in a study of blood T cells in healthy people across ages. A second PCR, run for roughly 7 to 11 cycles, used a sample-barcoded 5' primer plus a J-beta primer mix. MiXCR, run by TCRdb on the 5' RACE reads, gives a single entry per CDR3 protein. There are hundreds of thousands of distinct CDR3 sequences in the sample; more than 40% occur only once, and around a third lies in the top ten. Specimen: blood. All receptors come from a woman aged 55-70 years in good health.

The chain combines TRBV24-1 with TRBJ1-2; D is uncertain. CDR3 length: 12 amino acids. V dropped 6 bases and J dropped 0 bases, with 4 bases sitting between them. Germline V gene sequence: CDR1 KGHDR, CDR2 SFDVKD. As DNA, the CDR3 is TGTGCCACCAGTAATACTAACTATGGCTACACCTTC. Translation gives CATSNTNYGYTF.

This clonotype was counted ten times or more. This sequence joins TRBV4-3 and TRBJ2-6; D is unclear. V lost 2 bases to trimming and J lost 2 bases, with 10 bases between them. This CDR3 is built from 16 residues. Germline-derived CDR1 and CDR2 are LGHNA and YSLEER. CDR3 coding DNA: TGCGCCAGCAGCCAATCGGCAGATCCTGGGGCCAACGTCCTGACTTTC. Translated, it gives CASSQSADPGANVLTF.

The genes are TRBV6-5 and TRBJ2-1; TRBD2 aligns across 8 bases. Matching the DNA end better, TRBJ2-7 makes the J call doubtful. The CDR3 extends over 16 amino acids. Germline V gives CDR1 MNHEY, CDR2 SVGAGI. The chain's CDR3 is CASSYRASGFYNEQYF. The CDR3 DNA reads TGTGCCAGCAGTTATAGAGCTAGCGGGTTTTACAATGAGCAGTACTTC.

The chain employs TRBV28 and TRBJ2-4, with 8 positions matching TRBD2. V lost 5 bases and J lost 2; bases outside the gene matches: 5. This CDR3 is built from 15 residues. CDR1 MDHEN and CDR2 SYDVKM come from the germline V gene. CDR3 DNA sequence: TGTGCCAGCAGTGCGGGAGGCCCCTCCAAAAACATTCAGTACTTC. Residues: CASSAGGPSKNIQYF.

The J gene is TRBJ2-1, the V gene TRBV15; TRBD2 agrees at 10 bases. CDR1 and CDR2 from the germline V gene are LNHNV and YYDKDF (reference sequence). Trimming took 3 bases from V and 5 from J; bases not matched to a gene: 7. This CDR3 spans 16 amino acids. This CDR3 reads CATSRDLAGVDNEQFF. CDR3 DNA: TGTGCCACCAGCAGGGATCTAGCGGGAGTGGACAATGAGCAGTTCTTC. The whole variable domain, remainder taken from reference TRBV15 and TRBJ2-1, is DAMVIQNPRYQVTQFGKPVTLSCSQTLNHNVMYWYQQKSSQAPKLLFHYYDKDFNNEADTPDNFQSRRPNTSFCFLDIRSPGLGDTAMYLCATSRDLAGVDNEQFFGPGTRLTVL.

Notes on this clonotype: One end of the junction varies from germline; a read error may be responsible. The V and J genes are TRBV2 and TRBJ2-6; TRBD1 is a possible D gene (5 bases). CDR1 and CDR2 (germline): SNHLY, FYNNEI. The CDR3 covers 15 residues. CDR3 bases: TGTACCAGCACTGAAGCAGGGACTGGGGCCAACGTCCTGACTTTC. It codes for CTSTEAGTGANVLTF.

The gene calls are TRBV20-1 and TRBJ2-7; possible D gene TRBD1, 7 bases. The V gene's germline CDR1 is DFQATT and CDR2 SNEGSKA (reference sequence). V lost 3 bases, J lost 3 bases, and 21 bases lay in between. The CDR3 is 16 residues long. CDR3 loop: CSARGVAEGANYEQYF. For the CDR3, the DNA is TGCAGTGCTAGGGGTGTTGCGGAGGGGGCCAACTACGAGCAGTACTTC.

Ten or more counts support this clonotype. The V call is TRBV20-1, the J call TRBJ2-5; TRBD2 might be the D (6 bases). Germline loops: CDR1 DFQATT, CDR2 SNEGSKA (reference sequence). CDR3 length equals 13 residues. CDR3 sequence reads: CRARDSLEETQYF. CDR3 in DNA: TGCAGAGCGAGGGACTCATTGGAGGAGACCCAGTACTTC.